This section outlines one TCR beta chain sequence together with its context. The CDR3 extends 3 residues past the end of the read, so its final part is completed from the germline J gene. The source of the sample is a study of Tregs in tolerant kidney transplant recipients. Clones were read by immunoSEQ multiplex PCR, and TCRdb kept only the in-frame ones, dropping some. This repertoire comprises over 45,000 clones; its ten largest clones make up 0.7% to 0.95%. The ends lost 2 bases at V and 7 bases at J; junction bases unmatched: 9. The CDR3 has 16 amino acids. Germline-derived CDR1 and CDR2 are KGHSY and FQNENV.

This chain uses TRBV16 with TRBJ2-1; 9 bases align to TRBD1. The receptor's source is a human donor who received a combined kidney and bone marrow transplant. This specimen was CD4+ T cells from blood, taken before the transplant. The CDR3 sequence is CASSQAPGTGSNEQFF. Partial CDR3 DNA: TGTGCCAGCAGCCAAGCACCCGGGACAGGGTCTAATGAG.